The clone carrying this TCR beta chain occurred a few times. Its specificity is unknown. Donors were healthy HIV-negative adults without recently reported acute infections or vaccinations. This entry is derived from a study of shared clonotypes between healthy human individuals. Findings and caveats of the study: The study found lower generation probabilities in non-shared clonotypes than in those shared by all four donors. It was anticipated that sequencing depth would influence how many clonotypes donors shared.

The authors distributed each subset's genomic DNA evenly over several immunoSEQ plates. Repertoires were generated with immunoSEQ multiplex PCR, while TCRdb's copy carries only in-frame clones and drops some. The data show 170,000 or so clones, with approximately 61% seen just once and about 10% held by the top ten. V lost 3 bases to trimming and J lost 5 bases; unmatched junction nucleotides: 7. Germline V gives CDR1 MNHEY, CDR2 SMNVEV (reference sequence). This CDR3 spans 14 amino acids. V gene TRBV27 combines with J gene TRBJ2-7; 7 bases agree with TRBD2. The sample was memory CD4+ T cells sorted from blood. Stated subset: CD45RA-negative fraction. The TCR sequence derives from a man under 40 in good health. The CDR3 spells CASSFRGRVNEQYF. CDR3 nucleotide sequence: TGTGCCAGCAGTTTTCGGGGGAGGGTTAACGAGCAGTACTTC.